A selection of T cell receptor beta chains follows, all from one sample in a study of beta chain features in type 1 diabetes. The protocol was immunoSEQ multiplex PCR, while the TCRdb copy is restricted to in-frame clones and leaves out a portion. The data hold under 850,000 clones, with 13% observed a single time. Sequences were obtained from naive CD4+ T cells from blood. The receptor source for this set is a man younger than 30 with type 1 diabetes. The CDR3 runs from the conserved cysteine through the conserved F or W.

j_gene	v_gene	len	CDR3aa
TRBJ2-3	TRBV30	17	CAWRGQGQGLRTDTQYF
TRBJ1-2	TRBV9	15	CASSTRDSYYYGYTF
TRBJ2-5	TRBV10-3	12	CAISGGEETQYF
TRBJ1-5	TRBV10-3	14	CAISDLGSNQPQHF
TRBJ1-1	TRBV7-9	15	CASSEQGVGNTEAFF
TRBJ2-7	TRBV28	16	CASITTGGAQPYEQYF
TRBJ2-1	TRBV6-5	15	CASSSPGLAVNEQFF
TRBJ1-1	TRBV7-2	10	CASSWPAAFF
TRBJ1-4	TRBV29-1	12	CSVSGVGEKLFF
TRBJ1-6	TRBV25-1	17	CASSPWTGIPSDSPLHF
TRBJ2-5	TRBV4-1	13	CASSQGLQETQYF
TRBJ1-2	TRBV6-6	10	CASRGEGYTF
TRBJ2-7	TRBV29-1	13	CSVAGQGRDEQYF
TRBJ2-5	TRBV19	14	CASSTAGSQETQYF
TRBJ2-5	TRBV30	12	CAWSPLGETQYF
TRBJ2-3	TRBV15	14	CATSRDLATDTQYF